This T cell receptor beta chain was identified during a study of T-cell memory formation after mild COVID-19. Overall study findings and caveats: Contracting CD8+ clones were enriched in EMRA, CD4+ mainly in CM and EM. CD4/CD8 balance held among clones contracting day 15 to 85, and later expanders leaned CD4+. Memory sampled before infection contained some responding clones, suggesting cross-reactive memory joined.

TCRdb analysed the 5' RACE reads with MiXCR anew, one entry per CDR3 protein. The sample carries approximately 260,000 distinct CDR3 sequences, more than 15% recorded once. Comments on this clonotype: Its target is unknown.

The specimen was PBMCs or a T cell subset sorted from them (not recorded which). This clonotype was obtained from a young man who had mild COVID-19 (a few samples of this study predate the infection). Cell type and time point are not known.

CDR3 in amino acids: CASSFRRGTSGTDTQYF. CDR3 sequence (DNA): TGTGCCAGCAGTTTTAGAAGAGGGACTAGCGGCACAGATACGCAGTATTTT. This chain uses TRBV27 with TRBJ2-3; 10 nucleotides line up with TRBD2. CDR1 MNHEY and CDR2 SMNVEV come from the germline V gene (reference sequence). This CDR3 is 17 amino acids long. V dropped 3 bases and J dropped 1; count of bases not matched to a gene: 7.